Each of the 6 T cell receptor beta chains below was sequenced from the same sample in a study of blood T cell repertoires in COVID-19. The data were produced by immunoSEQ multiplex PCR, yet TCRdb's version contains in-frame clones alone and is incomplete. The data hold over 200,000 clones, with roughly 80% observed a single time. The material sequenced was peripheral blood. These receptors came from a human donor in a cohort sampled during active COVID-19.

The chain couples TRBV24-1 to TRBJ2-1, with a possible D match to TRBD2 (6 bases). Germline V lookup: CDR1 KGHDR, CDR2 SFDVKD. Between the trimmed V and J ends, which lost 7 bases and 2 bases, there was a span of 14 bases. This CDR3 spans 15 amino acids. The CDR3 is CATSTTSKAYNEQFF. The CDR3 coding sequence is TGTGCCACCAGCACCACTAGCAAAGCCTACAATGAGCAGTTCTTC.

The chain combines TRBV6-2 or TRBV6-3 with TRBJ1-1; D may be TRBD1 (5 bases). Germline V gene sequence: CDR1 MNHEY, CDR2 SVGEGT. The CDR3 length is 13 residues. The germline V and J ends were trimmed by 4 bases and 0 bases, with 6 bases remaining between them. CDR3 in amino acids: CASSSQVNTEAFF. The CDR3 DNA reads TGTGCCAGCAGTTCACAGGTGAACACTGAAGCTTTCTTT.

The chain recombines TRBV19 with TRBJ2-3, with 12 nucleotides matching TRBD2. Germline-derived CDR1 and CDR2 are LNHDA and SQIVND (reference sequence). The CDR3 runs to 15 residues. J was trimmed by 1 base and V by 6 bases; bases with no gene match: 2. CDR3 nucleotides: TGTGCCAGTAGACTAGCGGGAGGCCGCACAGATACGCAGTATTTT. Encoded protein: CASRLAGGRTDTQYF.

This rearrangement joins TRBV5-1 to TRBJ1-6, with 8 bases aligning to TRBD1. The germline gives CDR1 SGHRS, CDR2 YFSETQ. The length of the CDR3 is 14 residues. The ends lost 4 bases at V and 8 bases at J; junction bases unmatched: 5. CDR3 sequence: CASSRDRSHSPLHF. The CDR3 DNA reads TGCGCCAGCAGCCGGGACAGGTCACATTCACCCCTCCACTTT.

The J gene is TRBJ2-6, the V gene TRBV4-2, with 14 bases fitting TRBD2. This CDR3 has 19 residues. Germline V gene lookup returns CDR1 LGHNA and CDR2 YNFKEQ. V lost 1 base to trimming and J lost 4 bases; unmatched junction nucleotides: 6. The CDR3 nucleotides are TGTGCCAGCAGCCAAGTGACTAGCGGGAGGGGGCCCGGGGCCAACGTCCTGACTTTC. Translated, it gives CASSQVTSGRGPGANVLTF.

The gene calls are TRBV24-1 and TRBJ2-5; TRBD1 aligns across 7 bases. Germline CDR1 and CDR2: KGHDR and SFDVKD. This CDR3 is built from 18 residues. V gave up 4 bases and J gave up 0 bases; unmatched junction bases: 13. The CDR3 loop is CATSDPPGGFAYQETQYF. The CDR3 DNA reads TGTGCCACCAGTGACCCACCAGGGGGTTTCGCGTACCAAGAGACCCAGTACTTC.